These 18 T cell receptor beta chains were sequenced from one sample in a study of shared clonotypes between healthy human individuals (dated by TCRdb to about 2020). The library was prepared using the immunoSEQ multiplex PCR assay. Imported from immuneACCESS, the table was reduced by TCRdb to in-frame sequences with V and J called. These copies leave out some clones; in studies compared against another copy, an unresolved V gene accounts for under half, and the cause of the remainder is not known. In all, the sample holds some 660,000 clones, and around 73% of those were seen once. 1.5% to 2% of the sample comes from the top ten. What was sequenced was memory CD4+ T cells sorted from blood. The intended sense of this specimen's cell subset or site label: CD45RA-negative fraction. These receptor sequences come from a woman in her 30s in good health.

V is TRBV7-6 and J is TRBJ1-6; D might be TRBD1 (5 bases). V was shortened by 0 bases and J by 8 bases, with 5 bases between the two germline ends. CDR1 and CDR2 (germline): SGHVS, FNYEAQ. CDR3 length equals 13 residues. The CDR3 bases are TGTGCCAGCAGCTTAGCGGGGGATTCACCCCTCCACTTT. It is translated as CASSLAGDSPLHF.

V and J are TRBV28 and TRBJ2-3; the D gene is possibly TRBD1 (6 bases). Germline lookup yields CDR1 MDHEN and CDR2 SYDVKM. The CDR3 runs to 16 residues. The germline V and J ends were trimmed by 9 bases and 0 bases, with 19 bases remaining between them. This CDR3 is CASRKAGTRSTDTQYF. In DNA, the CDR3 is TGTGCCAGTCGGAAAGCCGGGACAAGAAGCACAGATACGCAGTATTTT.

The chain has TRBV10-3 and TRBJ2-7; tentatively, D is TRBD2 (5 bases). Trimming left V 0 bases short and J 6 bases short, with 15 bases between. The CDR3 runs 15 residues. The V gene's germline CDR1 is ENHRY and CDR2 SYGVKD. As DNA, the CDR3 is TGTGCCATCAGTGAGTCGGAACTAGTCTGGGTCGAGCAGTACTTC. It encodes CAISESELVWVEQYF.

This chain uses TRBV15 with TRBJ1-1, with D tentatively TRBD1 (5 bases). V was shortened by 0 bases and J by 11 bases, with 16 bases between the two germline ends. The CDR3 runs to 14 residues. The germline gives CDR1 LNHNV, CDR2 YYDKDF (reference sequence). DNA for the CDR3: TGTGCCACCAGCAGAGAGGGCTTTGAGGGGTGGGCTTTCTTT. Translating it yields CATSREGFEGWAFF. The full variable domain, in which reference TRBV15 and TRBJ1-1 provide the parts outside the CDR3, is DAMVIQNPRYQVTQFGKPVTLSCSQTLNHNVMYWYQQKSSQAPKLLFHYYDKDFNNEADTPDNFQSRRPNTSFCFLDIRSPGLGDTAMYLCATSREGFEGWAFFGQGTRLTVV.

The DNA for the CDR3 is TGTGCCAGTAGGGGTTCCGTATTCTATGGCTACACCTTC. Translation: CASRGSVFYGYTF. The V and J genes are TRBV19 and TRBJ1-2; D is ambiguous. The V gene lost 6 bases and the J gene lost 4 bases, with 12 bases spanning the gap. The germline CDR1 and CDR2 sequences are LNHDA and SQIVND (reference sequence). The CDR3 length is 13 residues.

The rearrangement joins TRBV28 to TRBJ2-1; a weak D match, TRBD2 (5 bases). This CDR3 contains 15 residues. Looked up from germline, CDR1 is MDHEN and CDR2 is SYDVKM. V lost 6 bases and J lost 3, with 15 bases in between. The CDR3: CASRSGPGVYNEQFF. DNA for the CDR3: TGTGCCAGCAGGTCCGGGCCCGGGGTCTACAATGAGCAGTTCTTC.

This clone was picked up a small number of times. This chain joins TRBV5-1 and TRBJ2-2; TRBD1 agrees at 7 bases. Germline CDR1 reads SGHRS; CDR2 reads YFSETQ. The CDR3 sequence is 16 residues long. V lost 2 bases to trimming and J lost 0 bases; unmatched junction nucleotides: 4. CDR3 sequence (DNA): TGCGCCAGCAGCTTCAAAACAGGGGCGAACACCGGGGAGCTGTTTTTT. It translates to CASSFKTGANTGELFF.

The chain couples TRBV12-5 to TRBJ2-2; 9 bases match TRBD2. V lost 5 bases and J lost 2; bases outside the gene matches: 6. Germline CDR1 LGHNT, CDR2 FRNRAP. CDR3 length: 16 residues. The CDR3 loop reads CASGSPSGINTGELFF. DNA for the CDR3: TGTGCTAGTGGTAGTCCTAGCGGGATCAACACCGGGGAGCTGTTTTTT.

The chain has TRBV5-1 and TRBJ2-3; possible D gene TRBD2, 6 bases. Germline CDR1 is SGHRS and CDR2 is YFSETQ. The CDR3 sequence is 16 residues long. V shed 0 bases and J shed 2 bases, with 13 bases lying between them. The CDR3 coding sequence is TGCGCCAGCAGCTTGGCGGGCGGGACTTACACAGATACGCAGTATTTT. Residues: CASSLAGGTYTDTQYF.

The V and J genes are TRBV5-4 and TRBJ1-1; TRBD1 is a possible D gene (6 bases). The V and J ends lost 4 bases and 5 bases respectively, with 18 bases between them. CDR1 and CDR2 from the germline V gene are SGHNT and YYREEE (reference sequence). The CDR3 has 15 amino acids. CDR3 bases: TGTGCCAGCAGCCCGGGGGCCCCGGGTGGGACTGAAGCTTTCTTT. This encodes CASSPGAPGGTEAFF.

This clone turned up a few times. J is TRBJ2-1 and V is TRBV25-1, with TRBD1 as a possible D gene (6 bases). Germline CDR1 reads MGHDK; CDR2 reads SYGVNS. The V gene lost 0 bases and the J gene lost 9 bases, with 9 bases spanning the gap. The CDR3 is 13 residues long. The CDR3 sequence is CASSEYLGAEQFF. The CDR3 DNA reads TGTGCCAGCAGTGAATACTTGGGGGCTGAGCAGTTCTTC.

J is TRBJ2-3 and V is TRBV27, with 8 bases identical to TRBD2. CDR1 and CDR2 from the germline V gene are MNHEY and SMNVEV (reference sequence). The CDR3 runs to 15 residues. V dropped 5 bases and J dropped 2; count of bases not matched to a gene: 6. The CDR3 sequence is CASSMGLVFTDTQYF. DNA for the CDR3: TGTGCCAGCAGTATGGGACTAGTGTTCACAGATACGCAGTATTTT.

This clone was observed a handful of times. Other nucleotide sequences from this sample produce the same CDR3. The V and J genes are TRBV4-1 and TRBJ2-5; the match to TRBD2 covers 12 bases. CDR3 length equals 16 residues. Trimming cost V 1 base and J 3 bases; bases outside gene matches: 3. The V gene's germline CDR1 is MGHRA and CDR2 YSYEKL. Here the CDR3 DNA reads TGCGCCAGCAGCCAAGCACTAGCGGGAGGTGAAGAGACCCAGTACTTC. As protein: CASSQALAGGEETQYF.

Turning to this clone: Other DNA sequences within the sample encode an identical CDR3. The gene calls are TRBV5-1 and TRBJ2-7; D call uncertain. Trimming left V 3 bases short and J 0 bases short, with 4 bases between. This CDR3 has 12 amino acids. Germline lookup yields CDR1 SGHRS and CDR2 YFSETQ. The CDR3 here is CASSYSSYEQYF. The CDR3 DNA follows: TGCGCCAGCAGCTACAGCTCCTACGAGCAGTACTTC.

This sequence joins TRBV19 and TRBJ1-2, with D uncertain. This CDR3 contains 14 residues. Per the germline V gene, CDR1 is LNHDA and CDR2 is SQIVND (reference sequence). Trimming pared 4 bases from V and 4 bases from J, leaving 13 bases between. CDR3 sequence reads: CASSRLGPFYGYTF. The CDR3 coding sequence is TGTGCCAGTAGTAGACTGGGTCCTTTCTATGGCTACACCTTC.

This chain links TRBV6-6 with TRBJ2-2, with a weak D call TRBD2 (6 bases). Trimming removed 4 bases at V and 6 bases at J, with 15 bases between. The CDR3 extends over 15 amino acids. Germline values: CDR1 MNHNY, CDR2 SVGAGI (reference sequence). CDR3 DNA: TGTGCCAGCAGTTCCCTAGGACTAATCTCCGGGGAGCTGTTTTTT. Translation: CASSSLGLISGELFF.

The chain couples TRBV6-6 to TRBJ2-7, with 11 bases that match TRBD2. Germline CDR1 is MNHNY and CDR2 is SVGAGI (reference sequence). Trimming took 2 bases from V and 7 from J; bases not matched to a gene: 4. The CDR3 sequence is 14 residues long. The CDR3 protein is CASSYIAGGREQYF. The CDR3 DNA reads as TGTGCCAGCAGTTACATAGCGGGAGGGCGGGAGCAGTACTTC.

As concerns this clone: Other DNA sequences in the same sample also yield this CDR3. V usage is TRBV19 and J usage is TRBJ2-3, with 7 nucleotides matching TRBD2. Germline lookup yields CDR1 LNHDA and CDR2 SQIVND (reference sequence). The CDR3 spans 14 residues. The V gene end was trimmed by 4 bases and the J gene end by 3 bases; junction bases not matched to a gene: 4. CDR3 residues: CASSSGSGTDTQYF. CDR3 in DNA: TGTGCCAGTAGTAGCGGGAGCGGGACAGATACGCAGTATTTT.